This T cell receptor beta chain was sequenced in a study of siplizumab effects on memory and regulatory T cells. This clone ranks as medium-sized. Its antigen remains unknown. One end of the junction is discordant with germline, which a read error may explain. Other DNA sequences within the sample encode an identical CDR3. The table came from immunoSEQ multiplex PCR; TCRdb's copy has only in-frame clones and leaves some out. Among some 81,000 clones listed, approximately 95% were seen once. The CDR3 length is 15 residues. Germline V gene sequence: CDR1 MGHRA, CDR2 YSYEKL. General study points: The suppressive capacity of proliferating Tregs from siplizumab cultures remained unconfirmed. Alloreactive sequences tracing back to unstimulated CD4+ memory cells were significantly reduced by siplizumab. Neither a naive nor a memory phenotype was assignable to roughly 80-97% of proliferating CD4+ or CD8+ clones.

This receptor was taken from a human donor in good health. The V gene is TRBV4-1, the J gene TRBJ2-5; D is possibly TRBD1 (5 bases). Material: CD8+ T cells sorted from blood. The CDR3 reads CASSQRTGDQETQYF. CDR3 DNA: TGTGCCAGCAGCCAACGTACAGGTGACCAAGAGACCCAGTACTTC.